This T cell receptor beta chain was recorded in a study of OX40 agonist ivuxolimab in advanced cancers. Repertoires were generated with immunoSEQ multiplex PCR, while TCRdb's copy carries only in-frame clones and drops some. The repertoire includes about 90,000 clones, about 90% of them detected once, and about 9% sits in the top ten. CDR1 SGDLS and CDR2 YYNGEE come from the germline V gene. CDR3 length equals 17 residues. V gave up 4 bases and J gave up 4 bases; unmatched junction bases: 13. Study-wide results and limits: CD8+ T cells (on average) carried more expanded clones than CD4+ T cells.

Points on this clone: Its antigen is not identified.

This clonotype originated in an adult with an advanced solid tumor such as melanoma, head and neck, liver or kidney cancer. This chain connects TRBV9 to TRBJ1-1; TRBD1 agrees at 10 bases. The sample consisted of CD4+ or CD8+ T cells sorted from blood, taken in a trial of the OX40 agonist ivuxolimab. Written as DNA, the CDR3 is TGTGCCAGCAGCCCCCTCTCGGGGGGACAGGGGTTCACTGAAGCTTTCTTT. Protein: CASSPLSGGQGFTEAFF.